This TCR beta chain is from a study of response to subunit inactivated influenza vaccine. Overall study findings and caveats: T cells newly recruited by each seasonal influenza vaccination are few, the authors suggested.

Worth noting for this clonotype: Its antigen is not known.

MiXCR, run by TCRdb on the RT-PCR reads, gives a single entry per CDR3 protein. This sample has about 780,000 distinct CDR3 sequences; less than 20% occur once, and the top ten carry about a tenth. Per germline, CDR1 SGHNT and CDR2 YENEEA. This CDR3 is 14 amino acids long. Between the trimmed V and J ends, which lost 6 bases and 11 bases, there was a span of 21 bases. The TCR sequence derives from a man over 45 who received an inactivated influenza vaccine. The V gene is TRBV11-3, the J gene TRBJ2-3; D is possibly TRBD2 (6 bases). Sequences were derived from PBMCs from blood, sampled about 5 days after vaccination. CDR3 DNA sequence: TGTGCCAGCAGTTCCCGGGACTCGTCTTTTGAGCAGTATTTT. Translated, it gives CASSSRDSSFEQYF. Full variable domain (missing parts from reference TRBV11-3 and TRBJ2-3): EAGVVQSPRYKIIEKKQPVAFWCNPISGHNTLYWYLQNLGQGPELLIRYENEEAVDDSQLPKDRFSAERLKGVDSTLKIQPAELGDSAVYLCASSSRDSSFEQYFGPGTRLTVL.